This TCR beta chain stems from a study of a mutant IDH1 vaccine in newly diagnosed glioma. Background on the study: Patients in the study were vaccinated eight times, receiving shots in weeks 1, 3, 5, 7, 11, 15, 19 and 23. Commencement of vaccination occurred 4-6 weeks following radiotherapy alone, or concurrently with temozolomide cycles. Treated patients showed a male proportion of approximately 62%, a female proportion of about 40%, and a mean age of about 41 years.

Libraries were prepared by immunoSEQ multiplex PCR; TCRdb keeps only in-frame clonotypes and omits some of them. This table has tens of thousands of clones, 80% appearing once. Documented time point: week 11, during vaccination. A single vaccine dose contained 300 ug of mutant IDH1 20-mer peptide, and topical imiquimod was used with it. Germline V gene data show CDR1 as MDHEN and CDR2 as SYDVKM. Trimming shortened V by 6 bases and J by 9 bases, and 12 bases separated the two germline ends. The length of the CDR3 is 12 residues. Note on this clone: Its cognate antigen is unknown.

The origin of this receptor is a man between 50 and 59 years old with glioma. This chain joins TRBV28 and TRBJ1-5; no clear D gene. The sample in question was PBMCs, obtained from a glioma patient whose treatment included an IDH1 peptide vaccine. The CDR3 DNA sequence: TGTGCCAGCAGCCCCCCGAGAGGGCCCCAGCATTTT. Translating gives CASSPPRGPQHF.